A single sample gave rise to the 8 T cell receptor beta chains below, sequenced in a study of blood T cell repertoires in COVID-19. Sequencing was performed with immunoSEQ multiplex PCR; in TCRdb, only in-frame clones are kept and a portion is missing. This table holds 200,000 or so clones, over 75% found once. Sequencing was done on a sample of peripheral blood. The source is a human donor with active or convalescent COVID-19. The donor label of this sample is uncertain.

The chain links TRBV7-6 to TRBJ2-1; the match to TRBD2 covers 15 bases. The V gene end was trimmed by 5 bases and the J gene end by 8 bases; junction bases not matched to a gene: 7. CDR3 length equals 16 residues. The germline gives CDR1 SGHVS, CDR2 FNYEAQ. The CDR3: CASSLGLAGGLYEQFF. The CDR3, as DNA: TGTGCCAGCAGCCTGGGACTAGCGGGAGGTTTGTATGAGCAGTTCTTC.

This chain links TRBV7-7 with TRBJ2-5, with 10 bases fitting TRBD1. After removal of 4 bases from V and 2 bases from J, the junction contained 4 bases not matched to a gene. In germline, CDR1 is SSHAT, CDR2 FNYEAQ (reference sequence). The CDR3 spans 15 residues. The chain's CDR3 is CASSSGQGGQETQYF. CDR3 bases: TGTGCCAGCAGCTCTGGACAGGGGGGACAAGAGACCCAGTACTTC.

This chain joins TRBV12-3 or TRBV12-4 and TRBJ1-2; tentative D call: TRBD1 (5 bases). This CDR3 is built from 13 residues. V was pared by 5 bases and J by 5 bases, with 12 bases between. The CDR3 sequence is CASSPQGLYGYTF. CDR3 coding DNA: TGTGCCAGCAGTCCCCAGGGTCTTTATGGCTACACCTTC.

The chain couples TRBV24-1 to TRBJ1-5; D unclear. Germline CDR1 reads KGHDR; CDR2 reads SFDVKD. Trimming stripped 4 bases from V and 5 bases from J, with 5 bases between. This CDR3 has 12 residues. CDR3 DNA sequence: TGTGCCACCAGTGAGTTCGATCAGCCCCAGCATTTT. Translating it yields CATSEFDQPQHF.

V is TRBV11-2 and J is TRBJ2-5; D is ambiguous. The ends were cut back, 4 bases at V and 1 base at J, with 16 bases in the middle. This CDR3 contains 16 residues. The germline V gene has CDR1 SGHAT and CDR2 FQNNGV. The CDR3 nucleotides are TGTGCCAGCAGCTCTGACCCCAAGGTAGCCCAAGAGACCCAGTACTTC. Translation gives CASSSDPKVAQETQYF.

V usage is TRBV7-8 and J usage is TRBJ2-3; 8 bases align to TRBD2. The trim removed 5 bases at V and 0 bases at J, leaving 4 bases unmatched. CDR1 and CDR2 from the germline V gene are SGHVS and FQNEAQ. This CDR3 contains 15 residues. CDR3 in DNA: TGTGCCAGCAGCCGAGCTAGCGGGAGCACAGATACGCAGTATTTT. It yields the protein CASSRASGSTDTQYF.

The chain links TRBV27 to TRBJ2-5, with 13 nucleotides matching TRBD2. The CDR3 is made up of 15 amino acids. The junction had 2 bases not matched to a gene; V was cut back by 5 bases and J by 2 bases. Per the germline V gene, CDR1 is MNHEY and CDR2 is SMNVEV (reference sequence). CDR3 protein: CASSAGLAGQETQYF. The CDR3 bases are TGTGCCAGCAGTGCGGGACTAGCGGGACAAGAGACCCAGTACTTC.

The chain recombines TRBV28 with TRBJ2-7; D not resolved. The V gene lost 6 bases and the J gene lost 5 bases, with 11 bases spanning the gap. The CDR3 sequence is 12 residues long. Germline-derived CDR1 and CDR2 are MDHEN and SYDVKM. CDR3 bases: TGTGCCAGCAGCATAGACACCGACGAGCAGTACTTC. It specifies CASSIDTDEQYF.